Below are 16 T cell receptor beta chains sequenced from a single sample in a study of cytomegalovirus exposure and HLA in healthy donors. This PCR relied on a set of 60 Vbeta primers and 13 Jbeta primers. Only in-frame clones appear in the TCRdb table, and some are missing; sequencing was by immunoSEQ multiplex PCR. The sample carries 120,000 to 150,000 clones, around 79% recorded once. Sequenced: PBMCs. Source of these receptors: a male donor in good health and CMV-seronegative.

The chain is built from TRBV30 and TRBJ2-1; 7 bases agree with TRBD1. Germline V CDR1 and CDR2: GTSNPN, SVGIG (reference sequence). Germline trimming cut 2 bases from V and 10 bases from J; bases unmatched to any gene: 2. The CDR3 totals 11 residues. The CDR3 nucleotides are TGTGCCTGGAGTAAGACAGGGGAGCAGTTCTTC. Translating gives CAWSKTGEQFF.

This clone showed up just a few times. One end of the junction fails to match germline, which may point to a read error. The V call is TRBV5-1, the J call TRBJ2-5, with 15 bases that match TRBD2. Germline CDR1 reads SGHRS; CDR2 reads YFSETQ. The CDR3 loop spans 14 amino acids. The CDR3 DNA sequence: TGCGCCAGCAGCCCCGGGACTAGCGGGGGGCTTATGAACTTC. Protein sequence: CASSPGTSGGLMNF.

The chain uses TRBV15 and TRBJ2-7; 10 bases line up with TRBD1. Germline V gene data show CDR1 as LNHNV and CDR2 as YYDKDF (reference sequence). The J segment lost 0 bases and the V segment lost 1 base, leaving 0 bases of the junction unmatched. This CDR3 is built from 15 residues. Here the CDR3 reads CATSRGTGGSYEQYF. The CDR3 DNA reads TGTGCCACCAGCAGAGGGACAGGGGGCTCCTACGAGCAGTACTTC.

This clone has only a few counts. The chain employs TRBV19 and TRBJ2-1; 7 bases map to TRBD2. V gave up 6 bases and J gave up 0 bases; unmatched junction bases: 5. The CDR3 contains 15 residues. CDR1 is LNHDA and CDR2 is SQIVND in the germline V gene (reference sequence). CDR3 bases: TGTGCCAGTAGCGCCAGCGGGGTCTCCTACAATGAGCAGTTCTTC. This translates into CASSASGVSYNEQFF. The full variable domain, in which reference TRBV19 and TRBJ2-1 provide the parts outside the CDR3, is DGGITQSPKYLFRKEGQNVTLSCEQNLNHDAMYWYRQDPGQGLRLIYYSQIVNDFQKGDIAEGYSVSREKKESFPLTVTSAQKNPTAFYLCASSASGVSYNEQFFGPGTRLTVL.

The chain uses TRBV7-2 and TRBJ1-4; 9 bases line up with TRBD1. V lost 0 bases, J lost 7 bases, and 6 bases stayed unmatched. Germline V gene data show CDR1 as SGHTA and CDR2 as FQGNSA. The CDR3 contains 16 residues. CDR3 residues: CASSLALTGGSEKLFF. CDR3 nucleotide sequence: TGTGCCAGCAGCTTAGCCCTGACAGGGGGGAGTGAAAAACTGTTTTTT.

The chain recombines TRBV11-3 with TRBJ2-1; perhaps TRBD2 as D (5 bases). The CDR3 runs 14 residues. The V end lost 2 bases, the J end lost 9 bases, and 14 bases lay between the germline ends. Germline lookup yields CDR1 SGHNT and CDR2 YENEEA. CDR3 DNA: TGTGCCAGCAGCTTAAGATCAGGAGGTAGTGAGCAGTTCTTC. Its protein product is CASSLRSGGSEQFF.

V gene TRBV19 combines with J gene TRBJ1-4; 10 nucleotides align to TRBD1. The V and J ends lost 2 bases and 8 bases, in that order; junction bases with no gene match: 5. This CDR3 spans 15 amino acids. Germline V gives CDR1 LNHDA, CDR2 SQIVND (reference sequence). CDR3 residues: CASSIPATGGEKLFF. In nucleotides, the CDR3 is TGTGCCAGTAGTATACCGGCGACAGGGGGCGAAAAACTGTTTTTT.

The chain joins TRBV18 to TRBJ1-2; perhaps TRBD1 as D (6 bases). With 2 bases removed from V and 13 bases from J, the gap between germline ends came to 11 bases. CDR3 length equals 11 residues. Germline CDR1 is KGHSH and CDR2 is LQKENI. The CDR3 DNA follows: TGTGCCAGCTCACCAGACAGGCTGAGCACCTTC. Translating gives CASSPDRLSTF.

This sequence joins TRBV30 and TRBJ2-7; 10 bases map to TRBD1. Germline CDR1 GTSNPN, CDR2 SVGIG (reference sequence). This CDR3 spans 13 amino acids. Trimming took 6 bases from V and 2 from J; bases not matched to a gene: 4. CDR3 nucleotide sequence: TGTGCCTGTGGGGACAGGGGACCCTACGAGCAGTACTTC. Encoded protein: CACGDRGPYEQYF.

This clone occurred a few times. This CDR3 is CASSTEGSYNEQFF. CDR3 coding DNA: TGTGCCAGCTCGACGGAGGGGTCCTACAATGAGCAGTTCTTC. V is TRBV6-6 and J is TRBJ2-1, with TRBD2 as a possible D gene (6 bases). The V gene lost 8 bases and the J gene lost 1 base, with 12 bases spanning the gap. Germline V gene lookup returns CDR1 MNHNY and CDR2 SVGAGI (reference sequence). The CDR3 spans 14 residues.

The chain has TRBV5-1 and TRBJ2-7; the match to TRBD2 covers 11 bases. The trim removed 0 bases at V and 4 bases at J, leaving 9 bases unmatched. The germline V gene encodes CDR1 SGHRS and CDR2 YFSETQ. This CDR3 is built from 17 residues. CDR3 in DNA: TGCGCCAGCAGCTTGGCTCTAGCGGGGGGCCTAAATTACGAGCAGTACTTC. Translated: CASSLALAGGLNYEQYF.

This clone has a handful of counts. The rearrangement uses TRBV7-2 and TRBJ2-7, with 7 bases that match TRBD1. The CDR3 is 14 residues long. V was pared by 0 bases and J by 3 bases, with 2 bases of the junction left unmatched. Per germline, CDR1 SGHTA and CDR2 FQGNSA. The CDR3 is CASSLAGQIYEQYF. CDR3 bases: TGTGCCAGCAGCTTAGCGGGACAGATCTACGAGCAGTACTTC.

The V and J genes are TRBV5-1 and TRBJ2-5, with 9 nucleotides matching TRBD1. With V trimmed by 0 bases and J by 4 bases, 10 bases remained unmatched. This CDR3 region has 17 residues. Germline V gene sequence: CDR1 SGHRS, CDR2 YFSETQ. CDR3 residues: CASSLAPSGTGSETQYF. Here the CDR3 DNA reads TGCGCCAGCAGCTTGGCCCCATCCGGGACAGGGTCAGAGACCCAGTACTTC.

This clone was found once. The V and J genes are TRBV5-8 and TRBJ1-1, with D perhaps TRBD1 (6 bases). The CDR3 has 15 amino acids. The germline V and J ends were trimmed by 6 bases and 1 base, with 16 bases remaining between them. Germline V CDR1 and CDR2: SGHTS, YDEGEE. The CDR3 DNA is TGTGCCAGCACCCCACAGGGAAGTAGGAACACTGAAGCTTTCTTT. Its translation is CASTPQGSRNTEAFF.

This clone was observed once. V usage is TRBV7-3 and J usage is TRBJ2-6; D is possibly TRBD1 (6 bases). Between the trimmed V and J ends, which lost 5 bases and 4 bases, there was a span of 12 bases. The CDR3 contains 15 residues. Germline V gene sequence: CDR1 SGHTA, CDR2 FQGTGA. The CDR3 DNA reads as TGTGCCAGCAGCGGCAGGGGTTCCGGGGCCAACGTCCTGACTTTC. Protein: CASSGRGSGANVLTF. Using reference TRBV7-3 and TRBJ2-6 for the parts outside the CDR3, the full variable domain is GAGVSQTPSNKVTEKGKYVELRCDPISGHTALYWYRQSLGQGPEFLIYFQGTGAADDSGLPNDRFFAVRPEGSVSTLKIQRTERGDSAVYLCASSGRGSGANVLTFGAGSRLTVL.

There are a few counts of this clone. Germline and junction disagree at one end, which may indicate a read error. The rearrangement links TRBV7-9 to TRBJ2-7; TRBD2 might be the D (6 bases). The germline CDR1 and CDR2 sequences are SEHNR and FQNEAQ (reference sequence). This CDR3 spans 13 amino acids. In nucleotides, the CDR3 is TGTTCCAGCTCTATTAGTAGGGGAGGTGAGCAGTACTTC. Its translation: CSSSISRGGEQYF.